Below are 6 T cell receptor beta chains sequenced from a single sample in a study of graft-versus-host responses after intestinal transplantation. Only in-frame clones appear in the TCRdb table, and some are missing; sequencing was by immunoSEQ multiplex PCR. The repertoire holds about 89,000 clones, 91% seen once, with less than 0.1% in the top ten. Which antigens these TCRs recognize remains unknown. Sequencing used unstimulated CD4+ T cells sorted from spleen or lymph node cells, obtained before intestinal transplant. These receptors all stem from a human donor who received an intestinal transplant.

This chain joins TRBV2 and TRBJ1-6; the D gene is possibly TRBD1 (6 bases). Germline V gives CDR1 SNHLY, CDR2 FYNNEI. There are 14 residues in the CDR3. V was trimmed by 5 bases and J by 8 bases, leaving 13 bases between them. The CDR3 DNA is TGTGCCAGCAGTTTACAGGGTTACGATTCACCCCTCCACTTT. Protein: CASSLQGYDSPLHF. Full variable domain (missing parts from reference TRBV2 and TRBJ1-6): EPEVTQTPSHQVTQMGQEVILRCVPISNHLYFYWYRQILGQKVEFLVSFYNNEISEKSEIFDDQFSVERPDGSNFTLKIRSTKLEDSAMYFCASSLQGYDSPLHFGNGTRLTVT.

The chain joins TRBV15 to TRBJ2-3; 8 nucleotides match TRBD1. CDR1 and CDR2 from the germline V gene are LNHNV and YYDKDF (reference sequence). CDR3 size: 14 residues. V gave up 5 bases and J gave up 6 bases; unmatched junction bases: 7. In DNA, the CDR3 is TGTGCCACCAGCGGGAGGACAGGGTTGGATACGCAGTATTTT. Residues: CATSGRTGLDTQYF.

The chain recombines TRBV5-4 with TRBJ2-1, with a possible D match to TRBD1 (6 bases). The V end was cut by 4 bases, the J end by 9 bases, with 17 bases between. Germline V gives CDR1 SGHNT, CDR2 YYREEE (reference sequence). The CDR3 covers 14 residues. The CDR3: CASSTEIVDSEQFF. The CDR3 region has the DNA TGTGCCAGCAGCACGGAAATTGTGGACAGTGAGCAGTTCTTC.

The rearrangement links TRBV11-2 to TRBJ1-2; D is uncertain. The V end was cut by 4 bases, the J end by 8 bases, with 20 bases between. The CDR3 runs 15 residues. Germline V gene sequence: CDR1 SGHAT, CDR2 FQNNGV. CDR3 sequence: CASSSPRTREQGYTF. As DNA, the CDR3 is TGTGCCAGCAGCTCCCCCCGGACGAGGGAACAAGGCTACACCTTC.

This chain uses TRBV19 with TRBJ1-1; possibly TRBD1 for D (6 bases). The ends were cut back, 9 bases at V and 6 bases at J, with 23 bases in the middle. This CDR3 comprises 15 residues. Germline assignment: CDR1 LNHDA and CDR2 SQIVND (reference sequence). The DNA of the CDR3 is TGTGCCAGGACTTTTCTACAGGGTGGGCCCGCTGAAGCTTTCTTT. Its protein product is CARTFLQGGPAEAFF.

This chain uses TRBV29-1 with TRBJ2-3, with TRBD1 identical over 7 bases. This CDR3 has 14 residues. Germline V gives CDR1 SQVTM, CDR2 ANQGSEA. With V trimmed by 5 bases and J by 1 base, 6 bases remained unmatched. This CDR3 is CSVPPDRGTDTQYF. In DNA form, the CDR3 reads TGCAGCGTTCCCCCCGACAGGGGCACAGATACGCAGTATTTT.